The 14 T cell receptor beta chains in this list originate from one sample, sequenced in a study of blood T cell repertoires in COVID-19. Measured with immunoSEQ multiplex PCR; TCRdb has only the in-frame clones, and not every one. Among 150,000 to 200,000 clones listed, 70% to 90% were seen once. The sequenced material came from peripheral blood. The source is a man between 40 and 49 years old with active or convalescent COVID-19.

This clone appeared a few times. This chain uses TRBV24-1 with TRBJ1-1; TRBD1 aligns across 7 bases. Trimming at V came to 3 bases and at J to 4 bases, leaving 7 bases not matched to a gene. This CDR3 is 15 amino acids long. Germline V CDR1 and CDR2: KGHDR, SFDVKD. The CDR3 coding sequence is TGTGCCACCAGTGATGAGACAGGGAAGGGCACTGAAGCTTTCTTT. It yields the protein CATSDETGKGTEAFF.

This chain joins TRBV6-5 and TRBJ2-1, with D unclear. The CDR3 length is 12 residues. Germline V CDR1 and CDR2: MNHEY, SVGAGI. Trimming cost V 9 bases and J 5 bases, with 11 bases left between them. The CDR3 sequence: CARTPRDNEQFF. The CDR3 nucleotides read TGTGCCAGAACACCCCGGGACAATGAGCAGTTCTTC.

The V and J genes are TRBV5-4 and TRBJ2-2; weak D call: TRBD1 (5 bases). Trimming left V 4 bases short and J 2 bases short, with 15 bases between. The CDR3 sequence is 16 residues long. CDR1 is SGHNT, CDR2 YYREEE, per germline (reference sequence). CDR3 in amino acids: CASSHWGTDNTGELFF. The CDR3 region has the DNA TGTGCCAGCAGCCATTGGGGCACAGACAACACCGGGGAGCTGTTTTTT.

The DNA for the CDR3 is TGTGCCAGTAGGACGGCAGGCGACACCGGGGAGCTGTTTTTT. Translation gives CASRTAGDTGELFF. The rearrangement links TRBV19 to TRBJ2-2; D ambiguous. V lost 6 bases to trimming and J lost 3 bases, with 11 bases between them. The CDR3 sequence is 14 residues long. Germline V gene lookup returns CDR1 LNHDA and CDR2 SQIVND (reference sequence).

The chain has TRBV28 and TRBJ2-6; 8 positions agree with TRBD2. V lost 6 bases to trimming and J lost 3 bases; unmatched junction nucleotides: 4. This CDR3 is built from 15 residues. Germline lookup yields CDR1 MDHEN and CDR2 SYDVKM. The CDR3 coding sequence is TGTGCCAGCAGCGTCACTAGCGGTGGGGCCAACGTCCTGACTTTC. As protein: CASSVTSGGANVLTF. The full variable domain, with the rest looked up from reference TRBV28 and TRBJ2-6, is DVKVTQSSRYLVKRTGEKVFLECVQDMDHENMFWYRQDPGLGLRLIYFSYDVKMKEKGDIPEGYSVSREKKERFSLILESASTNQTSMYLCASSVTSGGANVLTFGAGSRLTVL.

This chain connects TRBV10-3 to TRBJ2-1; 10 positions agree with TRBD1. V dropped 0 bases and J dropped 6; count of bases not matched to a gene: 2. The CDR3 runs to 15 residues. In germline, CDR1 is ENHRY, CDR2 SYGVKD. The CDR3 DNA sequence: TGTGCCATCAGTGAGTCGAGGACAGGGGGCAATGAGCAGTTCTTC. Amino acids: CAISESRTGGNEQFF.

The gene calls are TRBV5-1 and TRBJ1-2, with TRBD1 matching 7 bases. This CDR3 comprises 14 residues. V gave up 3 bases and J gave up 1 base; unmatched junction bases: 3. Per the germline V gene, CDR1 is SGHRS and CDR2 is YFSETQ. This CDR3 reads CASSSGDSNYGYTF. The CDR3 DNA reads TGCGCCAGCAGCTCGGGGGACAGTAACTATGGCTACACCTTC.

V and J are TRBV7-6 and TRBJ2-5; 8 nucleotides match TRBD2. This CDR3 contains 16 residues. V lost 1 base, J lost 0 bases, and 4 bases stayed unmatched. Germline lookup yields CDR1 SGHVS and CDR2 FNYEAQ. The CDR3 DNA sequence: TGTGCCAGCAGCTTAGAGGCTAGCGGGTACCAAGAGACCCAGTACTTC. It codes for CASSLEASGYQETQYF.

The gene calls are TRBV30 and TRBJ2-1; 13 nucleotides match TRBD2. The V gene end was trimmed by 3 bases and the J gene end by 7 bases; junction bases not matched to a gene: 3. The V gene's germline CDR1 is GTSNPN and CDR2 SVGIG (reference sequence). The CDR3 contains 14 residues. The CDR3 region has the DNA TGTGCCTGGAGAAAGACTAGCGGGGGGAATGAGCAGTTCTTC. The encoded protein is CAWRKTSGGNEQFF.

The J gene is TRBJ2-7, the V gene TRBV28, with 15 bases identical to TRBD2. V was pared by 2 bases and J by 4 bases, with 6 bases of the junction left unmatched. The CDR3 totals 17 residues. Germline CDR1 reads MDHEN; CDR2 reads SYDVKM. The CDR3 protein is CASSLIGLAGGNYEQYF. CDR3 DNA: TGTGCCAGCAGTTTAATTGGACTAGCGGGAGGGAATTACGAGCAGTACTTC. Variable domain in full (rest from reference TRBV28 and TRBJ2-7): DVKVTQSSRYLVKRTGEKVFLECVQDMDHENMFWYRQDPGLGLRLIYFSYDVKMKEKGDIPEGYSVSREKKERFSLILESASTNQTSMYLCASSLIGLAGGNYEQYFGPGTRLTVT.

The chain employs TRBV3-1 (or the pseudogene TRBV3-2) and TRBJ1-1, with D perhaps matching TRBD1 (6 bases). V gave up 4 bases and J gave up 1 base, with 13 bases separating them. The CDR3 loop spans 15 amino acids. Germline CDR1 reads LGHDT; CDR2 reads YNNKEL (reference sequence). The CDR3 is CASSPQGTPNTEAFF. The CDR3 nucleotides read TGTGCCAGCAGCCCTCAGGGGACCCCGAACACTGAAGCTTTCTTT.

The V gene is TRBV18, the J gene TRBJ1-6; tentatively, D is TRBD1 (6 bases). The CDR3 consists of 15 residues. Germline-derived CDR1 and CDR2 are KGHSH and LQKENI. Trimming cost V 2 bases and J 5 bases, with 10 bases left between them. For the CDR3, the DNA is TGTGCCAGCTCACCAAGGACAGATAATAATTCACCCCTCCACTTT. Encoded protein: CASSPRTDNNSPLHF.

The CDR3 DNA reads as TGTGCCTGGAGGGGAGACAGGGGTTTGGGGAACACTGAAGCTTTCTTT. Encoded protein: CAWRGDRGLGNTEAFF. The chain recombines TRBV30 with TRBJ1-1, with 8 positions matching TRBD1. The CDR3 is 16 amino acids. The ends lost 3 bases at V and 1 base at J; junction bases unmatched: 10. Germline loops: CDR1 GTSNPN, CDR2 SVGIG (reference sequence).

V and J are TRBV4-2 and TRBJ2-5; 11 nucleotides align to TRBD1. The CDR3 loop spans 16 amino acids. Germline trimming cut 5 bases from V and 2 bases from J; bases unmatched to any gene: 7. Germline CDR1 LGHNA, CDR2 YNFKEQ. CDR3 protein: CASSGPGQGGQETQYF. The CDR3 DNA follows: TGTGCCAGCAGCGGCCCGGGACAGGGGGGTCAAGAGACCCAGTACTTC.